This T cell receptor (beta chain) was sequenced during a study of neurological immune-mediated disorders. Germline assignment: CDR1 DFQATT and CDR2 SNEGSKA (reference sequence). The CDR3 spans 14 residues. Many counts were recorded for this clonotype. The junction differs from germline at one of its ends, possibly a read error. TCRdb called the 5' RACE reads again in MiXCR, with one record for every CDR3 protein. The profile shows roughly 70,000 distinct CDR3 sequences, almost 4% of them singletons. Sequenced: PBMCs. The V and J genes are TRBV20-1 and TRBJ1-6; no clear D. The clonotype was recovered from a man aged 25-45 years with multiple sclerosis. CDR3 sequence reads: CSAAARVDNSPLNF. CDR3 bases: TGCAGTGCTGCCGCGAGGGTGGATAATTCACCCCTCAACTTT.